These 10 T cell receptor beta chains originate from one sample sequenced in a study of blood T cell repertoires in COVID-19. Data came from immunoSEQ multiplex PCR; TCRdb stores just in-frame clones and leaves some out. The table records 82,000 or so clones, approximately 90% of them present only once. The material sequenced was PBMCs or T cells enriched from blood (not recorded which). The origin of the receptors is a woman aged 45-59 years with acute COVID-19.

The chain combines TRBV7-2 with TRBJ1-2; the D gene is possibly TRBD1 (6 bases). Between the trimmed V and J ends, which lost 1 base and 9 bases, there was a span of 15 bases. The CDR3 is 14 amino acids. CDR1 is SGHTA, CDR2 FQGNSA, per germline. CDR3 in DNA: TGTGCCAGCAGCTTAGAAGGCGGACAGTCAAGCTACACCTTC. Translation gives CASSLEGGQSSYTF.

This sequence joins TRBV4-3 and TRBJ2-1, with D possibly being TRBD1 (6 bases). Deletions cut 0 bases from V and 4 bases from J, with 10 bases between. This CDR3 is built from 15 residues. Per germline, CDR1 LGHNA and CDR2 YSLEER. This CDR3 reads CASSQDRGQYNEQFF. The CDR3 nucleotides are TGCGCCAGCAGCCAAGATAGAGGACAGTACAATGAGCAGTTCTTC.

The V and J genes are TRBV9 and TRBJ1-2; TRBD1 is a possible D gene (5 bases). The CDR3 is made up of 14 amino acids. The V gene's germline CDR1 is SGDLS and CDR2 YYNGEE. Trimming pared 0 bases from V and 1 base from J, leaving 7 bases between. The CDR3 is CASSVGTNNYGYTF. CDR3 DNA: TGTGCCAGCAGCGTAGGGACAAATAACTATGGCTACACCTTC.

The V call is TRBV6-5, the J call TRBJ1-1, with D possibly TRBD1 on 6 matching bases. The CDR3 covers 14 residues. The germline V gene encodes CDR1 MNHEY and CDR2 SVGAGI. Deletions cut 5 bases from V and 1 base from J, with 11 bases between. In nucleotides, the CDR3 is TGTGCCAGCAGTCGGAAGGGGGAGAACACTGAAGCTTTCTTT. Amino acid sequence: CASSRKGENTEAFF.

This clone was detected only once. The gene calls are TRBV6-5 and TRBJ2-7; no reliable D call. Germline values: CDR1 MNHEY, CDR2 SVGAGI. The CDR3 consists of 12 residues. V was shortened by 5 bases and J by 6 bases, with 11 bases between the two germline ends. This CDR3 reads CASSTTVSEQYF. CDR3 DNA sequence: TGTGCCAGCAGTACCACAGTATCCGAGCAGTACTTC.

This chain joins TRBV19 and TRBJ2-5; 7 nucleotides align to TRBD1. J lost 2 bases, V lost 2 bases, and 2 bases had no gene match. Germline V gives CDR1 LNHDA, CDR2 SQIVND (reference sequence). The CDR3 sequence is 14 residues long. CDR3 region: CASSIPGQQETQYF. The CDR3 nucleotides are TGTGCCAGTAGTATACCGGGACAGCAAGAGACCCAGTACTTC.

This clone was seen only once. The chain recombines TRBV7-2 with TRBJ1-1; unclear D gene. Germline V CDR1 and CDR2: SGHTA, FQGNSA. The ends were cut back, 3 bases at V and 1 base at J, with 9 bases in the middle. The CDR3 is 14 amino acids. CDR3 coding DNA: TGTGCCAGCAGCTTTAACCCAGGGAACACTGAAGCTTTCTTT. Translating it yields CASSFNPGNTEAFF.

The CDR3 is CATSLYGYTF. The CDR3 coding sequence is TGTGCCACCAGTCTATATGGCTACACCTTC. The J gene is TRBJ1-2, the V gene TRBV24-1; D not resolved. V lost 6 bases and J lost 5, with 3 bases in between. Germline V gene lookup returns CDR1 KGHDR and CDR2 SFDVKD. The CDR3 has 10 residues.

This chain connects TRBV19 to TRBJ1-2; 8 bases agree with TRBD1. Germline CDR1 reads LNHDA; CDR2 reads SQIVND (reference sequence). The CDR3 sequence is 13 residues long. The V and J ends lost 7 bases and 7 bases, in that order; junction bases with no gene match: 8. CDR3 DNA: TGTGCCAGTAACCCGACAGGGGAAGGTGGCTACACCTTC. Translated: CASNPTGEGGYTF.

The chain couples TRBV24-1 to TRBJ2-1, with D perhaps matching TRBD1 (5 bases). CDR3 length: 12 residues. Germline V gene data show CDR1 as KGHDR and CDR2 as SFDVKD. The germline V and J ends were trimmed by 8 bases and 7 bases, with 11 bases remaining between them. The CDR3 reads CATKGSGNEQFF. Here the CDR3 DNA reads TGTGCCACCAAAGGATCAGGGAATGAGCAGTTCTTC.